The clone carrying this T cell receptor beta chain was observed a few times. The record originates from a study of blood T cell repertoires in COVID-19. Study context: The United States, Italy and Spain provided the acute and convalescent COVID-19 samples.

Germline CDR1 SGHRS, CDR2 YFSETQ. Trimming removed 4 bases at V and 4 bases at J, with 17 bases between. The CDR3 has 15 amino acids. Authors' data handling: The assay estimated nucleated cells by amplifying reference gene primers. Measured with immunoSEQ multiplex PCR; TCRdb has only the in-frame clones, and not every one. V and J calls and clone size are given by that table; D and trimming were obtained from the DNA. The sample lists 100,000 or so clones, approximately 90% occurring once. The chain combines TRBV5-1 with TRBJ1-2, with D possibly TRBD1 on 6 matching bases. The sequenced sample consisted of peripheral blood. The sequence derives from a man aged 55 to 70 with acute or convalescent COVID-19. CDR3 sequence reads: CASSPVPGVLYGYTF. The CDR3 bases are TGCGCCAGCAGCCCCGTCCCAGGGGTTCTCTATGGCTACACCTTC.